The 30 T cell receptor beta chains below come from one sample, sequenced in a study of regulatory T cells in long-lasting Graves disease. As to time point: newly diagnosed GD, antithyroid drugs for less than 3 months. Generation of the TCR library employed RNA extracted from PBMCs. Construction of the TCR beta libraries employed iRepertoire HTBI primers in conjunction with Arm-PCR of CDR3 regions. TCRdb called the multiplex PCR reads again in MiXCR, with one record for every CDR3 protein. The data show about 520,000 distinct CDR3 sequences, with approximately 12% seen just once and about 8.9% held by the top ten. These data were likewise used in another study, on T cells in Graves' hyperthyroidism and ophthalmopathy.

The specimen was peripheral blood mononuclear cells (PBMCs), collected at new diagnosis, from a patient treated with antithyroid drugs. The receptor source for this set is a woman aged 30 to 39 with Graves disease.

This clonotype has a count of ten or more. This rearrangement joins TRBV4-1 to TRBJ1-4; D may be TRBD1 (5 bases). The CDR3 is made up of 16 amino acids. V lost 4 bases and J lost 6, with 18 bases in between. Germline loops: CDR1 MGHRA, CDR2 YSYEKL. In DNA, the CDR3 is TGCGCCAGCAGCCCCCCAGGGAGTGCCCGAGATGAAAAACTGTTTTTT. Translation gives CASSPPGSARDEKLFF.

This clonotype showed up many times. This chain links TRBV7-2 with TRBJ1-3; D is unresolved. Trimming shortened V by 8 bases and J by 1 base, and 18 bases separated the two germline ends. The CDR3 has 16 residues. Germline values: CDR1 SGHTA, CDR2 FQGNSA. The CDR3, as DNA: TGTGCCAGCGGGGTGGTTCGGAGGCTGTCTGGAAACACCATATATTTT. As protein: CASGVVRRLSGNTIYF. Full variable domain (missing parts from reference TRBV7-2 and TRBJ1-3): GAGVSQSPSNKVTEKGKDVELRCDPISGHTALYWYRQSLGQGLEFLIYFQGNSAPDKSGLPSDRFSAERTGGSVSTLTIQRTQQEDSAVYLCASGVVRRLSGNTIYFGEGSWLTVV.

This clonotype appeared many times. This rearrangement joins TRBV12-3 or TRBV12-4 to TRBJ1-5; D gene ambiguous. V was trimmed by 2 bases and J by 7 bases, leaving 6 bases between them. This CDR3 has 12 residues. The CDR3 protein is CASSLQAQPQHF. In DNA form, the CDR3 reads TGTGCCAGCAGTTTACAGGCCCAGCCCCAGCATTTT.

This clonotype was seen many times. This chain uses TRBV2 with TRBJ1-4; D call uncertain. Germline V gives CDR1 SNHLY, CDR2 FYNNEI. V was trimmed by 3 bases and J by 8 bases, leaving 10 bases between them. The CDR3 length is 13 residues. In DNA form, the CDR3 reads TGTGCCAGCAGTGACTTGGGGAAGGAAAAACTGTTTTTT. Translating gives CASSDLGKEKLFF.

This clonotype was seen at least ten times. V usage is TRBV19 and J usage is TRBJ1-2; D possibly corresponds to TRBD1 (6 bases). V lost 0 bases to trimming and J lost 4 bases, with 15 bases between them. The CDR3 covers 16 residues. Germline CDR1 is LNHDA and CDR2 is SQIVND (reference sequence). CDR3 sequence: CASSIDPGTRSYGYTF. The CDR3 DNA follows: TGTGCCAGTAGTATAGATCCCGGGACACGAAGCTATGGCTACACCTTC.

Ten or more counts support this clonotype. Its ends do not fully match the called genes, so a read error is possible. This chain links TRBV12-3 or TRBV12-4 with TRBJ1-5; a possible D gene is TRBD1 (6 bases). The length of the CDR3 is 13 residues. The CDR3 DNA sequence: TGTGCCAGCAGCTTAGGACAGAATCAGCCCCAGCATTTT. As protein: CASSLGQNQPQHF.

This clonotype was observed many times. This chain uses TRBV30 with TRBJ1-2, with a possible D match to TRBD1 (5 bases). The CDR3 loop spans 11 amino acids. Germline CDR1 and CDR2: GTSNPN and SVGIG (reference sequence). The V and J ends lost 4 bases and 7 bases respectively, with 10 bases between them. In DNA, the CDR3 is TGTGCCTGGACCCCAGGGACTGGCTACACCTTC. Protein product: CAWTPGTGYTF.

This clonotype was detected many times. This chain joins TRBV7-9 and TRBJ1-2; a possible D gene is TRBD1 (5 bases). The CDR3 extends over 13 amino acids. V was clipped by 1 base and J by 8 bases, with 11 bases between them. Germline V gives CDR1 SEHNR, CDR2 FQNEAQ (reference sequence). The CDR3 loop is CASSLVSWGGYTF. CDR3 nucleotide sequence: TGTGCCAGCAGCTTAGTCAGTTGGGGGGGCTACACCTTC.

The J gene is TRBJ2-1, the V gene TRBV19; 7 nucleotides align to TRBD2. V was pared by 9 bases and J by 3 bases, with 14 bases of the junction left unmatched. This CDR3 contains 16 residues. The germline gives CDR1 LNHDA, CDR2 SQIVND (reference sequence). CDR3 nucleotides: TGTGCCAGAGAGCGGGGAATAAAAATGATCTACAATGAGCAGTTCTTC. Its protein product is CARERGIKMIYNEQFF.

This clonotype occurred many times. This chain links TRBV4-3 with TRBJ2-3; D is unresolved. Germline V CDR1 and CDR2: LGHNA, YSLEER. V was clipped by 0 bases and J by 2 bases, with 12 bases between them. There are 16 residues in the CDR3. The CDR3, as DNA: TGCGCCAGCAGCCAAGAGCCCCCCACATCCACAGATACGCAGTATTTT. This codes for CASSQEPPTSTDTQYF.

Comment on this clonotype: Given a far larger clone just one base away, this is likely a sequencing read error. J is TRBJ2-3 and V is TRBV11-2; D could derive from TRBD1 or TRBD2 (6 bases each). Germline V lookup: CDR1 SGHAT, CDR2 FQNNGV. The CDR3 loop spans 14 amino acids. The CDR3 DNA is TGTGCCAGCAGTGAGGGGGGCGGCACATATACGCAGTATTTT. Residues: CASSEGGGTYTQYF.

This clonotype was seen at least ten times. The J gene is TRBJ2-1, the V gene TRBV2; TRBD2 matches at 10 bases. CDR3 length equals 14 residues. Per the germline V gene, CDR1 is SNHLY and CDR2 is FYNNEI. After removal of 4 bases from V and 7 bases from J, the junction contained 4 bases not matched to a gene. The CDR3 DNA follows: TGTGCCAGCAGTGTTAGCGGGAGGCTAAATGAGCAGTTCTTC. Protein product: CASSVSGRLNEQFF. Variable domain in full (rest from reference TRBV2 and TRBJ2-1): EPEVTQTPSHQVTQMGQEVILRCVPISNHLYFYWYRQILGQKVEFLVSFYNNEISEKSEIFDDQFSVERPDGSNFTLKIRSTKLEDSAMYFCASSVSGRLNEQFFGPGTRLTVL.

About this clonotype itself: At one end, the junction sequence differs from germline, possibly due to a read error. The chain employs TRBV19 and TRBJ2-3; 11 nucleotides agree with TRBD2. The CDR3 has 16 residues. Per germline, CDR1 LNHDA and CDR2 SQIVND (reference sequence). The CDR3 DNA is TGTGCCAGTAGTTTCGCAGCTAGCGGGAGGACAGATACGCGGTATTTT. Protein sequence: CASSFAASGRTDTRYF. Using reference TRBV19 and TRBJ2-3 for the parts outside the CDR3, the full variable domain is DGGITQSPKYLFRKEGQNVTLSCEQNLNHDAMYWYRQDPGQGLRLIYYSQIVNDFQKGDIAEGYSVSREKKESFPLTVTSAQKNPTAFYLCASSFAASGRTDTRYFGPGTRLTVL.

This clonotype was counted a few times. The rearrangement uses TRBV9 and TRBJ2-3, with 10 bases aligning to TRBD2. V dropped 2 bases and J dropped 3; count of bases not matched to a gene: 3. The length of the CDR3 is 15 residues. Per germline, CDR1 SGDLS and CDR2 YYNGEE. DNA for the CDR3: TGTGCCAGCAGCGTGAGTAGCGGGAGGACAGATACGCAGTATTTT. Its protein is CASSVSSGRTDTQYF.

CDR3 DNA sequence: TGTGCCAGCAGCTCGGGGACGGCGTGGATGGCTGAAGCTTTCTTT. Protein sequence: CASSSGTAWMAEAFF. The V call is TRBV11-2, the J call TRBJ1-1; a weak D match, TRBD1 (5 bases). The CDR3 runs 15 residues. Germline-derived CDR1 and CDR2 are SGHAT and FQNNGV. V lost 4 bases, J lost 6 bases, and 18 bases lay in between.

This clonotype was picked up many times. The chain couples TRBV6-1 to TRBJ2-2; TRBD2 agrees at 11 bases. Trimming at V came to 4 bases and at J to 1 base, leaving 2 bases not matched to a gene. Per the germline V gene, CDR1 is MNHNS and CDR2 is SASEGT. The CDR3 is 16 residues long. The CDR3 here is CASSVAGGMNTGELFF. The DNA of the CDR3 is TGTGCCAGCAGTGTAGCGGGAGGGATGAACACCGGGGAGCTGTTTTTT.

V is TRBV7-9 and J is TRBJ1-1; D is perhaps TRBD1 (5 bases). The CDR3 loop spans 14 amino acids. V was cut by 3 bases and J by 4 bases, with 12 bases left in between. The germline V gene has CDR1 SEHNR and CDR2 FQNEAQ (reference sequence). Here the CDR3 DNA reads TGTGCCAGCAGCTTTGTTGGTGGGGGCACTGAAGCTTTCTTT. As protein: CASSFVGGGTEAFF.

This clonotype was counted at least ten times. The rearrangement uses TRBV2 and TRBJ2-7; 8 bases align to TRBD1. The V gene's germline CDR1 is SNHLY and CDR2 FYNNEI. Trimming removed 3 bases from V and 2 bases from J; junction bases left unmatched: 9. The CDR3 totals 16 residues. The CDR3 reads CASSEPGTGFAYEQYF. In DNA form, the CDR3 reads TGTGCCAGCAGTGAGCCCGGGACAGGTTTTGCCTACGAGCAGTACTTC.

This clonotype was seen repeatedly, ten times or more. The chain links TRBV6-5 to TRBJ2-6; possible D gene TRBD2, 5 bases. The germline gives CDR1 MNHEY, CDR2 SVGAGI. The CDR3 covers 16 residues. The germline V and J ends were trimmed by 6 bases and 7 bases, with 19 bases remaining between them. CDR3: CASRYNPDSKANVLTF. The CDR3 nucleotides read TGTGCCAGCAGATACAACCCGGACTCGAAAGCCAACGTCCTGACTTTC.

The chain carries TRBV10-3 and TRBJ2-1; 12 nucleotides line up with TRBD2. This CDR3 is built from 19 residues. V gave up 6 bases and J gave up 0 bases; unmatched junction bases: 12. Germline lookup yields CDR1 ENHRY and CDR2 SYGVKD. The CDR3 here is CAIRPTSGRSHTSYNEQFF. Written as DNA, the CDR3 is TGTGCCATCAGACCAACTAGCGGGAGGAGCCATACCTCCTACAATGAGCAGTTCTTC.

Many counts were recorded for this clonotype. The V call is TRBV12-3 or TRBV12-4, the J call TRBJ1-1; possible D gene TRBD1, 5 bases. The CDR3 runs to 14 residues. The germline V and J ends were trimmed by 7 bases and 5 bases, with 17 bases remaining between them. The CDR3 bases are TGTGCCAGCAACGGGACCCCAGCAGGGACTGAAGCTTTCTTT. Translation gives CASNGTPAGTEAFF.

This clonotype was observed a few times. The V and J genes are TRBV10-3 and TRBJ2-7; TRBD2 matches 13 bases. The V and J ends lost 10 bases and 2 bases, in that order; junction bases with no gene match: 11. The CDR3 has 16 residues. Germline values: CDR1 ENHRY, CDR2 SYGVKD. The CDR3 coding sequence is TGTGCCACCTCGCCGGGACTAGCGGGAAGGACCTACGAGCAGTACTTC. Its translation: CATSPGLAGRTYEQYF.

CDR3 nucleotides: TGTGCCAGCAGCCAAGGCTGGGGGCGAGTGAACACTGAAGCTTTCTTT. Protein: CASSQGWGRVNTEAFF. The rearrangement uses TRBV14 and TRBJ1-1, with a weak D call TRBD1 (6 bases). Germline values: CDR1 SGHDN, CDR2 FVKESK. The CDR3 length is 16 residues. V was pared by 1 base and J by 0 bases, with 12 bases between.

This clonotype was seen at least ten times. The chain carries TRBV5-6 and TRBJ2-1, with 13 positions matching TRBD2. J was trimmed by 4 bases and V by 7 bases; bases with no gene match: 11. The CDR3 runs 17 residues. The V gene's germline CDR1 is SGHDT and CDR2 YYEEEE. The CDR3 is CASRLGTSGTLYNEQFF. The CDR3 DNA reads TGTGCCAGCCGCCTAGGGACTAGCGGGACCTTATACAATGAGCAGTTCTTC.

In this sample, this clonotype turned up many times. The chain is built from TRBV9 and TRBJ1-2; 7 nucleotides line up with TRBD1. V lost 0 bases, J lost 6 bases, and 11 bases stayed unmatched. Germline loops: CDR1 SGDLS, CDR2 YYNGEE. This CDR3 is built from 16 residues. The DNA of the CDR3 is TGTGCCAGCAGCGTAGCTCCGCAGGGGGTTATCGATGGCTACACCTTC. Translating it yields CASSVAPQGVIDGYTF.

The V and J genes are TRBV20-1 and TRBJ1-3, with 8 bases aligning to TRBD1. Per the germline V gene, CDR1 is DFQATT and CDR2 is SNEGSKA (reference sequence). This CDR3 has 15 amino acids. Unmatched junction bases numbered 5, after V lost 2 bases and J lost 2 bases. This CDR3 reads CSARPKDRAGNTIYF. The CDR3 coding sequence is TGCAGTGCTAGACCCAAGGACAGGGCTGGAAACACCATATATTTT.

V and J are TRBV7-9 and TRBJ2-3; D ambiguous. Trimming pared 3 bases from V and 2 bases from J, leaving 6 bases between. The CDR3 runs 13 residues. Germline assignment: CDR1 SEHNR and CDR2 FQNEAQ (reference sequence). CDR3 DNA sequence: TGTGCCAGCAGCTTGTCCACCACAGATACGCAGTATTTT. As protein: CASSLSTTDTQYF.

The sample holds many counts of this clonotype. This chain uses TRBV30 with TRBJ2-7; D might be TRBD2 (6 bases). This CDR3 region has 13 residues. The germline CDR1 and CDR2 sequences are GTSNPN and SVGIG (reference sequence). Trimming removed 3 bases from V and 2 bases from J, with 11 bases in between. CDR3 amino acids: CAWRKTGAYEQYF. CDR3 nucleotide sequence: TGTGCCTGGAGAAAGACGGGAGCCTACGAGCAGTACTTC.

Note on this clonotype: One junction end disagrees with the germline gene, perhaps due to a read error. The chain recombines TRBV27 with TRBJ1-4; weak D call: TRBD1 (5 bases). The CDR3 consists of 17 residues. Per the germline V gene, CDR1 is MNHEY and CDR2 is SMNVEV (reference sequence). The CDR3 protein is CAGSLTTPGTSNEKLFF. For the CDR3, the DNA is TGTGCCGGCAGTTTAACAACTCCCGGGACGAGTAACGAAAAACTGTTTTTT.

This clonotype appeared many times. The chain uses TRBV28 and TRBJ1-1; 8 bases agree with TRBD1. The CDR3 covers 14 residues. The V gene end was trimmed by 8 bases and the J gene end by 1 base; junction bases not matched to a gene: 6. Looked up from germline, CDR1 is MDHEN and CDR2 is SYDVKM. DNA of the CDR3: TGTGCCAGCGGCAGGGGGCTTACGAACACTGAAGCTTTCTTT. Translated, it gives CASGRGLTNTEAFF.